This TCR beta chain is drawn from a study of cytomegalovirus exposure and HLA in healthy donors. Findings and caveats of the study: Reports state that TCR beta sequences accurately predicted most subjects' HLA-A and HLA-B alleles.

Details on this clone: No antigen is known for it.

PCR primers comprised 60 Vbeta and 13 Jbeta primers. In the source study's methods: An analysis that came later counted 80 million or so unique TCR beta chains, 10 million to 12 million shared. Repertoires were generated with immunoSEQ multiplex PCR, while TCRdb's copy carries only in-frame clones and drops some. V, J and clone size are taken as reported in that table, and D and trimming were inferred from the DNA itself. The repertoire includes roughly 120,000 clones, 75% to 90% of them detected once, and less than 0.25% sits in the top ten. The CDR3 runs 16 residues. Per the germline V gene, CDR1 is SGDLS and CDR2 is YYNGEE. Trimming cost V 0 bases and J 0 bases, with 12 bases left between them.

This TCR was recovered from a man aged 45-65 years in good health and CMV-seronegative. Sequenced material: PBMCs. The chain couples TRBV9 to TRBJ2-5; perhaps TRBD1 as D (6 bases). This CDR3 is CASSVAADRHQETQYF. As DNA, the CDR3 is TGTGCCAGCAGCGTAGCTGCCGACAGGCACCAAGAGACCCAGTACTTC.